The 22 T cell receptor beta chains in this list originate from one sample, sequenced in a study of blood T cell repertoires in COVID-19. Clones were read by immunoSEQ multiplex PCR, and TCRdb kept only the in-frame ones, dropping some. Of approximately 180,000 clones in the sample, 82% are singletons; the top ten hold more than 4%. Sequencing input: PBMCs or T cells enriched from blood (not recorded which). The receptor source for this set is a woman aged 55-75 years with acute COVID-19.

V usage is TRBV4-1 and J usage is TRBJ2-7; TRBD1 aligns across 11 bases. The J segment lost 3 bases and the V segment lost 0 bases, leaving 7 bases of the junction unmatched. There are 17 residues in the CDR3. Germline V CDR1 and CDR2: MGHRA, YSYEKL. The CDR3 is CASSQEPPDRGHYEQYF. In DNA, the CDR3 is TGCGCCAGCAGCCAAGAACCCCCGGACAGGGGGCACTACGAGCAGTACTTC.

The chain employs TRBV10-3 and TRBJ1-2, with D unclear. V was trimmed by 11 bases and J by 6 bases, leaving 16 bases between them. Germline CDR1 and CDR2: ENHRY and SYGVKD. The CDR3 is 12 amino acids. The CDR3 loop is CAVLVGRDGYTF. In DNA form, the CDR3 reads TGTGCCGTTCTTGTGGGGAGGGATGGCTACACCTTC.

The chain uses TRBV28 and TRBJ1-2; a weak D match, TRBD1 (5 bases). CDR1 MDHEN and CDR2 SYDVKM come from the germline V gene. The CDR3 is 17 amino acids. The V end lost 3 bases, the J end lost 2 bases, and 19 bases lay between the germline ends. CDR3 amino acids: CASSFNFGGGENYGYTF. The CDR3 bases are TGTGCCAGCAGTTTTAATTTTGGGGGGGGTGAGAACTATGGCTACACCTTC.

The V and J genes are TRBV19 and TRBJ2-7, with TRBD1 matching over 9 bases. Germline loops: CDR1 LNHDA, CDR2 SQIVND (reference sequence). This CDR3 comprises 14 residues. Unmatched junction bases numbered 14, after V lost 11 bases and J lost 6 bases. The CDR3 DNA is TGTGCCGGAGGGGACAGGGAAAAGTTTGGCGAGCAGTACGTC. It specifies CAGGDREKFGEQYV.

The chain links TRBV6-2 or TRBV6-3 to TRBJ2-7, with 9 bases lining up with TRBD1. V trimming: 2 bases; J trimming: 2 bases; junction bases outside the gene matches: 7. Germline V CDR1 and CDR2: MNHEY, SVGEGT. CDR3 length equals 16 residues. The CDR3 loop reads CASSYLGQGTAYEQYV. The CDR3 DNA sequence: TGTGCCAGCAGTTACCTGGGACAGGGCACCGCCTACGAGCAGTACGTC.

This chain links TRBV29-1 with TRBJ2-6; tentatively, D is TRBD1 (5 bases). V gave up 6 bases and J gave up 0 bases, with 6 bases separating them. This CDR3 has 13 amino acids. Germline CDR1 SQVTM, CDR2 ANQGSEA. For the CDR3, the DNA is TGCAGCGTGACAGACTCTGGGGCCAACGTCCTGACTTTC. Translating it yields CSVTDSGANVLTF.

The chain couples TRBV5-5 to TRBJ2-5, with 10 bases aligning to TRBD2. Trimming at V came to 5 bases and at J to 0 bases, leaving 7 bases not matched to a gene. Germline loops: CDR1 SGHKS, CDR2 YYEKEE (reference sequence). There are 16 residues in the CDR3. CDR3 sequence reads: CASSSGLAVNQETQYF. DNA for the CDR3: TGTGCCAGCAGTTCTGGACTAGCGGTAAACCAAGAGACCCAGTACTTC.

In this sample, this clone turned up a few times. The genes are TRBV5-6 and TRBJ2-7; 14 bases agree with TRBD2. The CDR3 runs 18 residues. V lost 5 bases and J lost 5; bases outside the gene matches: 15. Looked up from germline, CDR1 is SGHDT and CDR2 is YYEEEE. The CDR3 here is CASRPDPGLAGERHEQYF. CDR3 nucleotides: TGTGCCAGCAGGCCCGACCCGGGACTAGCGGGAGAGCGACACGAGCAGTACTTC.

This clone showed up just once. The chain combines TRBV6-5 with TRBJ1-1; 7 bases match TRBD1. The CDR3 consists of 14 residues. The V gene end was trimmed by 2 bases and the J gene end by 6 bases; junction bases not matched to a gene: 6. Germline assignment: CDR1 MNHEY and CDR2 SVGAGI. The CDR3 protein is CASSYEGAFSEAFF. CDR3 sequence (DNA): TGTGCCAGCAGTTACGAGGGGGCCTTTTCTGAAGCTTTCTTT.

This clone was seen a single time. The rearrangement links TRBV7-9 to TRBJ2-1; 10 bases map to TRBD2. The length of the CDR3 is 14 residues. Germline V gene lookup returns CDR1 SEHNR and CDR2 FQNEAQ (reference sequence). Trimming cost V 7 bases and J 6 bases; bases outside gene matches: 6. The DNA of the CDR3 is TGTGCCAGCAAATCTAGCGGGAGTTTCAATGAGCAGTTCTTC. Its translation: CASKSSGSFNEQFF.

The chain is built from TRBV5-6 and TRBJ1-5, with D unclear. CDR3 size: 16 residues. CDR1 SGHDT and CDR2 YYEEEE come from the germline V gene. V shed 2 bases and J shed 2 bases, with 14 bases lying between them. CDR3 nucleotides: TGTGCCAGCAGCTTCGCACAAACCGGAGGCAATCAGCCCCAGCATTTT. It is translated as CASSFAQTGGNQPQHF.

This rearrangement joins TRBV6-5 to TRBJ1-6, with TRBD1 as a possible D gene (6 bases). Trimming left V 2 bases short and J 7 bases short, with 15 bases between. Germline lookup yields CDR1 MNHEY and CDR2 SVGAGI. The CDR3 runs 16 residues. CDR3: CASSYPSTGTNSPLHF. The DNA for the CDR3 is TGTGCCAGCAGTTACCCCAGTACAGGGACAAATTCACCCCTCCACTTT.

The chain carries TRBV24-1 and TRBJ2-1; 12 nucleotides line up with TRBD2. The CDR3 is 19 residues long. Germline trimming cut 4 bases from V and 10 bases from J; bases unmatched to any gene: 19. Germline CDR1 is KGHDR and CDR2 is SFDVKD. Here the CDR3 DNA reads TGTGCCACCAGTGACCTTGGTTCCCCGACTAGCGGGAGAAAAGACGAGCAGTTCTTC. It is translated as CATSDLGSPTSGRKDEQFF.

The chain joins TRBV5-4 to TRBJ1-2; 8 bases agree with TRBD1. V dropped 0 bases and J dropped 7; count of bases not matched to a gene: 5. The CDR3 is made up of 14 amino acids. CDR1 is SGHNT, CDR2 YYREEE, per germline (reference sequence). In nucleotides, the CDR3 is TGTGCCAGCAGCTTGGCCCAGGACAGGGCTGGCTACACCTTC. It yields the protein CASSLAQDRAGYTF.

DNA of the CDR3: TGTGCCAGTTCGGGGAGCTACAATGAGCAGTTCTTC. This sequence encodes CASSGSYNEQFF. The chain is built from TRBV9 and TRBJ2-1, with a possible D match to TRBD2 (5 bases). CDR1 and CDR2 from the germline V gene are SGDLS and YYNGEE. The ends were cut back, 8 bases at V and 3 bases at J, with 9 bases in the middle. CDR3 length: 12 residues.

The CDR3 region has the DNA TGCAGCGGTATGACAGGAGAAGAGACCCAGTACTTC. Amino acids: CSGMTGEETQYF. This rearrangement joins TRBV29-1 to TRBJ2-5, with a possible D match to TRBD1 (6 bases). The CDR3 has 12 amino acids. V dropped 7 bases and J dropped 3 bases, with 12 bases sitting between them. The germline gives CDR1 SQVTM, CDR2 ANQGSEA.

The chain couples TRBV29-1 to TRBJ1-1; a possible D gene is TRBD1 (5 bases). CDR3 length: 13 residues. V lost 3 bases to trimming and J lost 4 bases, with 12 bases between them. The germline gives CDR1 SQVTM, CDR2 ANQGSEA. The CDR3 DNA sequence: TGCAGCGTTGAGATCAGGGCCTCCACTGAAGCTTTCTTT. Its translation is CSVEIRASTEAFF.

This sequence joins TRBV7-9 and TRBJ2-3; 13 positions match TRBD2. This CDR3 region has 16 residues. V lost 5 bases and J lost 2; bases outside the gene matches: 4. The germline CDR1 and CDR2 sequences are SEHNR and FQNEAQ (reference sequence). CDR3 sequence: CASSPGLAGHTDTQYF. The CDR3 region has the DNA TGTGCCAGCAGCCCGGGACTAGCGGGACACACAGATACGCAGTATTTT.

The CDR3 here is CASSGLIRANVLTF. CDR3 nucleotides: TGTGCCAGCAGCGGACTTATTCGGGCCAACGTCCTGACTTTC. The rearrangement uses TRBV7-2 and TRBJ2-6, with D perhaps TRBD2 (5 bases). The CDR3 consists of 14 residues. Germline CDR1 and CDR2: SGHTA and FQGNSA. Trimming cost V 5 bases and J 5 bases, with 10 bases left between them.

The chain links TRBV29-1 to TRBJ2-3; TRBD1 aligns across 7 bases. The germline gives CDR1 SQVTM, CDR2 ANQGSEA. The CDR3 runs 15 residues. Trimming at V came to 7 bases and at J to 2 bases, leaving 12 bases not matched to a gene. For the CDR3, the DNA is TGCAGCGCCGCCCGGGGACAGAAATACACAGATACGCAGTATTTT. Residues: CSAARGQKYTDTQYF.

The CDR3 loop is CATNIYRGANYGYTF. CDR3 coding DNA: TGTGCCACCAATATTTATAGGGGCGCTAACTATGGCTACACCTTC. The V gene is TRBV27, the J gene TRBJ1-2; D is possibly TRBD1 (5 bases). Germline CDR1 and CDR2: MNHEY and SMNVEV (reference sequence). With 10 bases removed from V and 0 bases from J, the gap between germline ends came to 18 bases. CDR3 length: 15 amino acids.

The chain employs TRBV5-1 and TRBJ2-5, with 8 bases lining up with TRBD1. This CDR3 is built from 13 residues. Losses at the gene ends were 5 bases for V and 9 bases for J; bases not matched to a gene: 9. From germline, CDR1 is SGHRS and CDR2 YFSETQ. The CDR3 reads CASRLGQGRPQYF. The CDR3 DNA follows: TGCGCCAGCAGATTAGGACAGGGCCGACCCCAGTACTTC. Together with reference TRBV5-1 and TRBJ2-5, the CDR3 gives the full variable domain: KAGVTQTPRYLIKTRGQQVTLSCSPISGHRSVSWYQQTPGQGLQFLFEYFSETQRNKGNFPGRFSGRQFSNSRSEMNVSTLELGDSALYLCASRLGQGRPQYFGPGTRLLVL.